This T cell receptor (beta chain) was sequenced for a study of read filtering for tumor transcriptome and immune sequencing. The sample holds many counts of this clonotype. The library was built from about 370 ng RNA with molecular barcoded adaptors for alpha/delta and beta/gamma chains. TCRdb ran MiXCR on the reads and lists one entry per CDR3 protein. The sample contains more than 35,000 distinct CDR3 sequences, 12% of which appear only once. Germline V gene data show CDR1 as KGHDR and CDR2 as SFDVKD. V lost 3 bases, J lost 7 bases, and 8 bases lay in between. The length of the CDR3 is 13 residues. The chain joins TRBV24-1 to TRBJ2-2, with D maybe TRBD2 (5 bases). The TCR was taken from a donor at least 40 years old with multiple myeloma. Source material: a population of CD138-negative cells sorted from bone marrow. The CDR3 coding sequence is TGTGCCACCAGTGATGCGGGCCGCGGGGAGCTGTTTTTT. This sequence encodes CATSDAGRGELFF.